The clone carrying this T cell receptor (beta chain) came up a few times. This CDR3 has 17 residues. The J segment lost 8 bases and the V segment lost 5 bases, leaving 14 bases of the junction unmatched. Germline V gene lookup returns CDR1 MDHEN and CDR2 SYDVKM. These data belong to a study of blood T cells in healthy people across ages. Next came a second PCR, run for about 7 to 12 cycles, which used a sample-barcoded 5' primer along with a J-beta primer mix. TCRdb analysed the 5' RACE reads with MiXCR anew, one entry per CDR3 protein. The profile shows roughly 640,000 distinct CDR3 sequences, about 30% of them singletons.

The receptor comes from a woman aged 80 or over in good health. Sequencing used blood. The chain combines TRBV28 with TRBJ1-4; TRBD1 agrees at 10 bases. CDR3 coding DNA: TGTGCCAGCAGTCTGTCCCATGCCGGGACAGGGGACGAAAAACTGTTTTTT. This gives the protein CASSLSHAGTGDEKLFF.